This T cell receptor (beta chain) came from a study of read filtering for tumor transcriptome and immune sequencing (dated by TCRdb to 2018 to 2020). Turning to the overall study: The cohort was composed of approximately 17 male and 14 female patients, with a mean age of around 66 years and an age range of roughly 40 to 85. By revised international staging, about 8 patients were R-ISS I, 15 to 20 were R-ISS II and over five were R-ISS III. A main aim was a read-filtering strategy for immune repertoire data, specifically whether clonotypes supported by a single read should be removed. Using the same bone marrow samples, the study compared TCR repertoires obtained by targeted immune repertoire sequencing with those obtained by bulk whole-transcriptome sequencing. TCR-region mapped reads per sample ranged from about 4 to 10.27 million with IR-seq versus only about 85 to 1273 with RNA-seq. Whole-transcriptome libraries were prepared with the TruSeq RNA Access Library Prep Kit after DNase treatment. Overall results and qualifications from the work: In IR-seq, single-read clonotypes were roughly 82% of clonotypes but around 3.6% of total reads; in RNA-seq they were roughly 72% of clonotypes and 35% to 45% of reads. Compared with RNA-seq, IR-seq captured clonotypes at much greater depth and more reliably, and a smaller IR-seq throughput was enough to identify most of the shared clonotypes. Rather than purified T cells, the sorted CD138-negative fraction was a mixed bone marrow immune population. The correlation between IR-seq and RNA-seq shared clonotype proportions rose when single-read clonotypes were removed.

TCR libraries were built from about 400 ng RNA with the Immunoverse kit, using molecular barcoded adaptors covering alpha/delta and beta/gamma chains. The same RNA used for transcriptome sequencing was used for TCR library preparation. Sequencing of TCR libraries was carried out on an Illumina HiSeq 4000 with 2 x 150 cycles. The study's own analysis went as follows. TCR reads were aligned to human V, D, J and C references and assembled into CDR3 clonotypes with MiXCR, including quality filtering and error correction. Clonotype counts and gene usage diversity were analyzed with the tcR package in R. For inspection of raw mapping reads, RNA-seq reads were mapped by STAR aligner version 2.5.3a onto GRCh37 of the human genome. IR-seq fastq files were randomly downsampled with Seqtk 1.3 to test the effect of sequencing depth on detected clonotypes. TCRdb reran the public reads through fastp at Q25 and MiXCR, keeping productive beta chains. Each CDR3 protein gets just one entry, which takes the most common genes and DNA from the rows behind it. TCRdb, rather than the study authors, made the V and J calls. In all, the sample holds over 45,000 distinct CDR3 sequences, and 20% of those were seen once. Clones ranked in the top ten supply approximately 18% of the sample.

CDR1 KGHDR and CDR2 SFDVKD were looked up in the germline V gene. Clipping removes 4 bases from V and 6 bases from J, with 13 as the unmatched junction base count. The CDR3 covers 17 residues, taking in both the cysteine and the phenylalanine. Left in the record is the CDR3 DNA by itself, 51 bases read in frame from the first base. This clonotype was seen many times. There is no known antigen for this receptor. Base qualities are missing; no much larger clone stands one base away. Bone marrow was sampled from every patient at the time of active disease. Bone marrow mononuclear cells were isolated by Ficoll-Hypaque density gradient centrifugation. CD138-negative cells were obtained by negative selection after labeling with CD138 magnetic microbeads on a MACS separator, removing myeloma plasma cells. Flow cytometry with CD138 antibodies on an Attune NxT was used to check how pure the isolated cells were. Total RNA was extracted with TRIzol reagent and quantified with a NanoDrop spectrophotometer. Paired RNA-seq and IR-seq were performed on the CD138-negative bone marrow sample of each patient.

Sequencing input: a population of CD138-negative cells sorted from bone marrow. Taken with the paper, the label for cell subset or site translates to: bone marrow mononuclear cells depleted of CD138+ plasma/myeloma cells by negative magnetic selection. This sequence uses TRBV24-1 and TRBJ2-3; TRBD2 lines up with 9 middle nucleotides. The clonotype originates from a donor at least 40 years old with multiple myeloma. The CDR3 region has the sequence CATSDPGTSLSGDTQYF. In nucleotides, the sequence is TGTGCCACCAGTGACCCCGGGACTAGCCTCTCGGGGGATACGCAGTATTTT.